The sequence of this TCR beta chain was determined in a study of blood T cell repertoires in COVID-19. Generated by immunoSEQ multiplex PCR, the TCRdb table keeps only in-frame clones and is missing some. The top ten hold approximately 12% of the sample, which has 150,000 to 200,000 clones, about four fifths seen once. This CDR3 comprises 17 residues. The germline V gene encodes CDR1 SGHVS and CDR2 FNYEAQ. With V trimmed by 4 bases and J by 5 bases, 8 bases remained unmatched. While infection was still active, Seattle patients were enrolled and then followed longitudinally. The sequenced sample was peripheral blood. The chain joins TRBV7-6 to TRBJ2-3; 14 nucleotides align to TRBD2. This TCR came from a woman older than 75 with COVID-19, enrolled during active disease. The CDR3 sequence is CASSYGTSGSTGDTQYF. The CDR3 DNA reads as TGTGCCAGCAGCTACGGGACTAGCGGGAGTACAGGAGATACGCAGTATTTT.